Presented here are 15 T cell receptor beta chains from one specimen sequenced in a study of cytomegalovirus exposure and HLA in healthy donors. Produced via immunoSEQ multiplex PCR; TCRdb's table is partial and in-frame only. The sample lists a few hundred thousand clones; roughly 88% were seen once. Sequences were obtained from PBMCs. Every receptor here comes from a woman aged 18-29 years in good health and CMV-seronegative.

This chain uses TRBV25-1 with TRBJ2-4; 10 bases are a match to TRBD2. The germline CDR1 and CDR2 sequences are MGHDK and SYGVNS. The length of the CDR3 is 18 residues. The ends lost 0 bases at V and 4 bases at J; junction bases unmatched: 9. The CDR3 DNA reads TGTGCCAGCAGTGAATACGGTAGCGGGGGGTACACAAAAAACATTCAGTACTTC. Its translation is CASSEYGSGGYTKNIQYF.

Remarks on this clone: Other nucleotide sequences in the sample specify the same CDR3. The chain uses TRBV9 and TRBJ1-3; D is possibly TRBD1 (6 bases). Trimming shortened V by 0 bases and J by 7 bases, and 14 bases separated the two germline ends. CDR1 and CDR2 from the germline V gene are SGDLS and YYNGEE. The CDR3 is 15 amino acids. The CDR3 coding sequence is TGTGCCAGCAGCGTAGGGGGGCTAAGTGGCAACACCATATATTTT. It translates to CASSVGGLSGNTIYF.

The chain carries TRBV7-9 and TRBJ2-2, with 10 nucleotides matching TRBD2. This CDR3 region has 14 residues. The trim removed 7 bases at V and 5 bases at J, leaving 4 bases unmatched. The germline gives CDR1 SEHNR, CDR2 FQNEAQ (reference sequence). The CDR3 spells CASNLAGETGELFF. The CDR3 DNA follows: TGTGCCAGCAACCTAGCGGGAGAGACCGGGGAGCTGTTTTTT.

The chain combines TRBV7-2 with TRBJ2-7; 8 bases line up with TRBD1. Germline V gene sequence: CDR1 SGHTA, CDR2 FQGNSA. The CDR3 covers 14 residues. J gave up 2 bases and V 2 bases, and 2 bases lay outside the gene matches. The DNA for the CDR3 is TGTGCCAGCAGCTTACAACAGGGGGCCTACGAGCAGTACTTC. It specifies CASSLQQGAYEQYF.

V and J are TRBV15 and TRBJ1-2; D is ambiguous. The length of the CDR3 is 12 residues. The V end lost 0 bases, the J end lost 7 bases, and 6 bases lay between the germline ends. Germline assignment: CDR1 LNHNV and CDR2 YYDKDF (reference sequence). Here the CDR3 reads CATSRESVGYTF. The CDR3 DNA sequence: TGTGCCACCAGCAGAGAATCGGTTGGCTACACCTTC.

This chain links TRBV9 with TRBJ2-5; 8 nucleotides line up with TRBD2. This CDR3 spans 15 amino acids. Germline V gene lookup returns CDR1 SGDLS and CDR2 YYNGEE. With V trimmed by 0 bases and J by 5 bases, 6 bases remained unmatched. This CDR3 is CASSVGDGRGETQYF. The CDR3 DNA is TGTGCCAGCAGCGTAGGGGACGGGAGGGGGGAGACCCAGTACTTC.

The chain is built from TRBV7-2 and TRBJ2-1, with D possibly being TRBD1 (6 bases). V lost 4 bases, J lost 4 bases, and 14 bases lay in between. The CDR3 has 15 residues. The germline gives CDR1 SGHTA, CDR2 FQGNSA. CDR3 nucleotides: TGTGCCAGCAGCTATAAACAGGGCGGGTACAATGAGCAGTTCTTC. Protein: CASSYKQGGYNEQFF.

The chain employs TRBV7-2 and TRBJ1-2; tentative D call: TRBD1 (5 bases). The CDR3 contains 16 residues. The V end lost 5 bases, the J end lost 5 bases, and 21 bases lay between the germline ends. CDR1 is SGHTA and CDR2 is FQGNSA in the germline V gene. The CDR3 DNA sequence: TGTGCCAGCAGCCCGGTCCCTAGGGGCGTTGGTTATGGCTACACCTTC. This gives the protein CASSPVPRGVGYGYTF.

The chain links TRBV6-5 to TRBJ2-7; TRBD1 might be the D (6 bases). V lost 0 bases, J lost 4 bases, and 7 bases lay in between. CDR1 is MNHEY and CDR2 is SVGAGI in the germline V gene. This CDR3 has 13 residues. The chain's CDR3 is CASSYSTGYEQYF. CDR3 nucleotide sequence: TGTGCCAGCAGTTACTCGACAGGTTACGAGCAGTACTTC.

The chain carries TRBV29-1 and TRBJ2-7; the match to TRBD1 covers 8 bases. Germline V gene data show CDR1 as SQVTM and CDR2 as ANQGSEA. The length of the CDR3 is 14 residues. Trimming took 3 bases from V and 0 from J; bases not matched to a gene: 4. The CDR3 spells CSVEGQGASYEQYF. For the CDR3, the DNA is TGCAGCGTTGAGGGGCAGGGGGCCTCCTACGAGCAGTACTTC.

This clone was seen once. The chain is built from TRBV6-6 and TRBJ1-1, with 9 bases aligning to TRBD1. Germline trimming cut 5 bases from V and 11 bases from J; bases unmatched to any gene: 3. CDR3 length: 11 residues. Germline CDR1 and CDR2: MNHNY and SVGAGI (reference sequence). The CDR3 nucleotides are TGTGCCAGCAGTCTACAGGGGGCGGCTTTCTTT. Translation: CASSLQGAAFF.

The genes are TRBV14 and TRBJ1-5; no clear D gene. V lost 2 bases and J lost 6, with 8 bases in between. Germline values: CDR1 SGHDN, CDR2 FVKESK. The CDR3 is made up of 13 amino acids. In DNA form, the CDR3 reads TGTGCCAGCAGCCAATCGGGAGGTCAGCCCCAGCATTTT. As protein: CASSQSGGQPQHF.

V is TRBV7-2 and J is TRBJ1-3; 8 nucleotides match TRBD1. Germline V lookup: CDR1 SGHTA, CDR2 FQGNSA. With V trimmed by 10 bases and J by 3 bases, 8 bases remained unmatched. The CDR3 is made up of 14 amino acids. This CDR3 is CAIGDRFSGNTIYF. For the CDR3, the DNA is TGTGCCATCGGGGACAGGTTTAGTGGAAACACCATATATTTT.

The genes are TRBV7-2 and TRBJ2-7; the match to TRBD1 covers 8 bases. The germline CDR1 and CDR2 sequences are SGHTA and FQGNSA. The CDR3 totals 16 residues. V trimming: 5 bases; J trimming: 3 bases; junction bases outside the gene matches: 12. CDR3 loop: CASSPPSGQGGYEQYF. DNA for the CDR3: TGTGCCAGCAGCCCACCCTCCGGACAGGGCGGCTACGAGCAGTACTTC.

The V and J genes are TRBV9 and TRBJ1-1, with 7 bases matching TRBD1. Germline values: CDR1 SGDLS, CDR2 YYNGEE. V dropped 0 bases and J dropped 6; count of bases not matched to a gene: 11. The CDR3 is 16 amino acids. CDR3 bases: TGTGCCAGCAGCGTAGTACCCCCCGAGACAGGGCCTGAAGCTTTCTTT. It codes for CASSVVPPETGPEAFF.